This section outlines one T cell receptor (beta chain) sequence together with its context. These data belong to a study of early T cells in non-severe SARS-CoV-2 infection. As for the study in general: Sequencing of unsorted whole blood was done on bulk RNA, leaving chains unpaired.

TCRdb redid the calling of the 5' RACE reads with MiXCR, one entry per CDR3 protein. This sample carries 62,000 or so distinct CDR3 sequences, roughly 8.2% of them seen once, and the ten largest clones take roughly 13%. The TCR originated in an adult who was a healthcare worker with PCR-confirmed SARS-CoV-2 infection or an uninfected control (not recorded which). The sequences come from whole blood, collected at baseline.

CDR3 residues: CASSLAVTDYPLPGYEQYF. Here the CDR3 DNA reads TGTGCCAGCAGCTTAGCGGTGACAGATTATCCTTTGCCTGGGTACGAGCAGTACTTC. The chain employs TRBV11-1 and TRBJ2-7, with D perhaps TRBD1 (5 bases). Germline V gene sequence: CDR1 SGHAT, CDR2 FQDESV (reference sequence). Trimming took 0 bases from V and 4 from J, leaving 25 bases between them. The CDR3 consists of 19 residues.